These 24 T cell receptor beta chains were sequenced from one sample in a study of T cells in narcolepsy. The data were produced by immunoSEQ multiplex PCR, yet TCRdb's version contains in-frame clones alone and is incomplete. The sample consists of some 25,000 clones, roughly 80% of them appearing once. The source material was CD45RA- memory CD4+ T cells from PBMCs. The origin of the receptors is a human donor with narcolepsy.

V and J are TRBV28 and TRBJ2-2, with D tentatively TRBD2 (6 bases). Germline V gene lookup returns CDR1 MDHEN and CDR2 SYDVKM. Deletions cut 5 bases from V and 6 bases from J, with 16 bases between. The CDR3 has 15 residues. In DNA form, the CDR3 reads TGTGCCAGCAGTCCCTCGGGGGAGCGGGCCGGGGAGCTGTTTTTT. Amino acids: CASSPSGERAGELFF.

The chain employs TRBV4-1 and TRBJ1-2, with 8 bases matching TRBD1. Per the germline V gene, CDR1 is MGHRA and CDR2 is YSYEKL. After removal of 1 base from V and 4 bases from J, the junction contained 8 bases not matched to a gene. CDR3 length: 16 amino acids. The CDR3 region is CASSQVGTGYSYGYTF. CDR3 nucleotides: TGCGCCAGCAGCCAAGTTGGGACAGGTTATAGCTATGGCTACACCTTC.

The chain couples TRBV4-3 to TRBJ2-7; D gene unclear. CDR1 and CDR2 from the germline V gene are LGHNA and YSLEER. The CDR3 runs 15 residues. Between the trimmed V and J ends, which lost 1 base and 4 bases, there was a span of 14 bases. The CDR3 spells CASSQGKGTKYEQYF. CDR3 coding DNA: TGCGCCAGCAGCCAAGGGAAGGGTACGAAATACGAGCAGTACTTC.

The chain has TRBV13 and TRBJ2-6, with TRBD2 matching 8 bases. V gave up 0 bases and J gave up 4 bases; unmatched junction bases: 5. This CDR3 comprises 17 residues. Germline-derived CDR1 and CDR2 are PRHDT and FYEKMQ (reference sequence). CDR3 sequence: CASSLGAGGSGANVLTF. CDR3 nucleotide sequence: TGTGCCAGCAGCTTAGGCGCGGGGGGAAGCGGGGCCAACGTCCTGACTTTC.

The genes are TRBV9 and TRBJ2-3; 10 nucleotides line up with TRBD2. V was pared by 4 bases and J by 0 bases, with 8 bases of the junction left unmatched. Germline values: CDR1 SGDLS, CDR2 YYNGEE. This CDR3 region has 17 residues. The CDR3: CASSPLAGAVSTDTQYF. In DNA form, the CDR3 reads TGTGCCAGCAGCCCCCTAGCGGGGGCCGTCAGCACAGATACGCAGTATTTT.

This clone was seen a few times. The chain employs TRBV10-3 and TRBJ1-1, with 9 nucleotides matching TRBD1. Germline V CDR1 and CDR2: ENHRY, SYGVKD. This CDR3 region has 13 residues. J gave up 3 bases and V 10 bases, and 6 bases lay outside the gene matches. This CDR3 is CASGQGLDTEAFF. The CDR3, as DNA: TGTGCCAGCGGACAGGGGCTTGACACTGAAGCTTTCTTT.

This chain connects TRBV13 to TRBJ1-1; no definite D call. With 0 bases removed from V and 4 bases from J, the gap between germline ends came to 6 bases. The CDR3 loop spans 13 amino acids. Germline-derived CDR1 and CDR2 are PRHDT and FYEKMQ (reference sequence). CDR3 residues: CASSLGELTEAFF. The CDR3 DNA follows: TGTGCCAGCAGCTTAGGCGAGCTCACTGAAGCTTTCTTT.

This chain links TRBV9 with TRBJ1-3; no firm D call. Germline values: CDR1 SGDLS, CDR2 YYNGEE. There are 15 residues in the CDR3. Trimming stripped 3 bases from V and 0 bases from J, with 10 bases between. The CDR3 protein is CASSADGVSGNTIYF. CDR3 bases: TGTGCCAGCAGCGCCGACGGGGTCTCTGGAAACACCATATATTTT.

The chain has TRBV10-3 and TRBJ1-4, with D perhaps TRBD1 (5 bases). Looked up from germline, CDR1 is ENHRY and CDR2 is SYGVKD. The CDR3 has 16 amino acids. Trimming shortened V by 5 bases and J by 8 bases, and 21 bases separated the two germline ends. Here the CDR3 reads CAISPVIGQAREKLFF. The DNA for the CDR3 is TGTGCCATCAGTCCCGTGATTGGACAAGCTAGAGAAAAACTGTTTTTT.

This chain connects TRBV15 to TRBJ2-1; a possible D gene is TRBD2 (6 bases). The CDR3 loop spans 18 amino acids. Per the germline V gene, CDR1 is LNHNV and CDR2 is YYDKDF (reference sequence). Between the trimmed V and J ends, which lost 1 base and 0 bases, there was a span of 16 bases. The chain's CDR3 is CATSRARGRPSSYNEQFF. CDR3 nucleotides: TGTGCCACCAGCAGAGCACGAGGGAGGCCCAGCTCCTACAATGAGCAGTTCTTC.

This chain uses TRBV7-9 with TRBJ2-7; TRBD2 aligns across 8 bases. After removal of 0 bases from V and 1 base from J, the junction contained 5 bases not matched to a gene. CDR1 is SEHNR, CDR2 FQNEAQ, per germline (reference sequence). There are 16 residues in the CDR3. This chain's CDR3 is CASSLAGGGPSYEQYF. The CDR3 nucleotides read TGTGCCAGCAGCTTAGCGGGCGGGGGGCCGTCCTACGAGCAGTACTTC.

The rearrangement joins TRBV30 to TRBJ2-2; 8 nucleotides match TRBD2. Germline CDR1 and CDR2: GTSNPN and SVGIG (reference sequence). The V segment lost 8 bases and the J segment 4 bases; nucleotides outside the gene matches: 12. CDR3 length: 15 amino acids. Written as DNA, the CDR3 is TGTGCCGGGGCCCCCGCGGGGGGTCTCACCGGGGAGCTGTTTTTT. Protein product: CAGAPAGGLTGELFF.

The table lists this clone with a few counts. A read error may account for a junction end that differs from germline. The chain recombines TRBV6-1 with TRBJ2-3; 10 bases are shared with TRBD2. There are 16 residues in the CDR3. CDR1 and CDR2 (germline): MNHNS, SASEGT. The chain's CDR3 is CASSKAGGRMGDTQYF. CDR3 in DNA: TGTGCCAGCAGTAAAGCGGGGGGGCGCATGGGAGATACGCAGTATTTT.

The CDR3 region is CASSQNSPLHF. In DNA form, the CDR3 reads TGTGCCAGCAGCCAAAATTCACCCCTCCACTTT. The V call is TRBV14, the J call TRBJ1-6; D gene uncertain. The CDR3 extends over 11 amino acids. V was pared by 2 bases and J by 7 bases, with 0 bases between. Germline CDR1 reads SGHDN; CDR2 reads FVKESK.

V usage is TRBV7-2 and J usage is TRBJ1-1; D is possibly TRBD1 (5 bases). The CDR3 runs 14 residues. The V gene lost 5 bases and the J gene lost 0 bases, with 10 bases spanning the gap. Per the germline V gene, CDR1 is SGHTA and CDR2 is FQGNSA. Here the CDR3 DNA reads TGTGCCAGCAGCGCGATGGGGGTGAACACTGAAGCTTTCTTT. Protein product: CASSAMGVNTEAFF.

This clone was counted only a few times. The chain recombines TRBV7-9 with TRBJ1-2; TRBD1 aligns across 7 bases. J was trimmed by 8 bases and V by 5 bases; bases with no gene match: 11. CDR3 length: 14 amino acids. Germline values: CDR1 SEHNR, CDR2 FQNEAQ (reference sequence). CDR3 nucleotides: TGTGCCAGCAGCCCCGGACAGGAGCCAGGGGGCTACACCTTC. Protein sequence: CASSPGQEPGGYTF.

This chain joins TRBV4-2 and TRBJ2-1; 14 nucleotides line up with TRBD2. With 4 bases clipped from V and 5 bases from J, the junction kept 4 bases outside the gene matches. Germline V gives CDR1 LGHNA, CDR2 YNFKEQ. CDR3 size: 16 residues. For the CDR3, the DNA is TGTGCCAGCAGCCGGACGGGACTAGCGGGAGACAATGAGCAGTTCTTC. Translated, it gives CASSRTGLAGDNEQFF.

CDR3 in DNA: TGTGCCAGCAGTTCCGGGGACGAGCAGTACTTC. Translation gives CASSSGDEQYF. The chain joins TRBV6-5 to TRBJ2-7; D possibly corresponds to TRBD2 (5 bases). The CDR3 totals 11 residues. Germline V gene data show CDR1 as MNHEY and CDR2 as SVGAGI. Trimming cost V 4 bases and J 5 bases, with 6 bases left between them.

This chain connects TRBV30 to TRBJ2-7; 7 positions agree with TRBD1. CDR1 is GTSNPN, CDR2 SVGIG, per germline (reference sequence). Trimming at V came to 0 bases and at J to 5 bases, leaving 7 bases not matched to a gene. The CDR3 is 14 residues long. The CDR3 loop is CAWSVPGGFNEQYF. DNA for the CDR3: TGTGCCTGGAGTGTACCAGGGGGATTCAACGAGCAGTACTTC.

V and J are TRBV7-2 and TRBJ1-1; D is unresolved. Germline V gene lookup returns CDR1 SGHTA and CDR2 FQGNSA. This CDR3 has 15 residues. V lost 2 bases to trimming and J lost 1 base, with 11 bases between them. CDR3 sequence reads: CASSLTSPTNTEAFF. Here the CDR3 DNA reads TGTGCCAGCAGCTTAACCTCCCCAACGAACACTGAAGCTTTCTTT.

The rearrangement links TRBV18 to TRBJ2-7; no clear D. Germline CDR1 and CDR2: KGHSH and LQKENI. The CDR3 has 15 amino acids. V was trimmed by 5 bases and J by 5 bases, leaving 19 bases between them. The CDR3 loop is CASSAQIGGGDEQYF. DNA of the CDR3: TGTGCCAGCTCAGCACAAATTGGCGGCGGAGACGAGCAGTACTTC.

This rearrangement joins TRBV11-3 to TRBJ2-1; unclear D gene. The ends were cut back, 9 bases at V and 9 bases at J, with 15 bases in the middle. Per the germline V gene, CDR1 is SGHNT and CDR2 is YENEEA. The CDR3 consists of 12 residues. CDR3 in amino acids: CASPRPKVEQFF. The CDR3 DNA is TGTGCCAGTCCCCGTCCTAAAGTTGAGCAGTTCTTC.

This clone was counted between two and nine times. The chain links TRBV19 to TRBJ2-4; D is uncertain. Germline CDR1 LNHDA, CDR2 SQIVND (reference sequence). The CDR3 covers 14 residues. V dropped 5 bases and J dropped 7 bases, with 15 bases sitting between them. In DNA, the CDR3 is TGTGCCAGTAGTCCCTCTAGAGGATTGAACATTCAGTACTTC. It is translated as CASSPSRGLNIQYF.

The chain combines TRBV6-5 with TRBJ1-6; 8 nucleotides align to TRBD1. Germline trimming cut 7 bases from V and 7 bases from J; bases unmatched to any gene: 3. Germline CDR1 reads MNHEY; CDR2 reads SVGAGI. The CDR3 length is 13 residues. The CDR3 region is CASTNRGNSPLHF. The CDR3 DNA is TGTGCCAGCACCAACAGGGGGAATTCACCCCTCCACTTT.